The 16 T cell receptor beta chains below were found in one sample sequenced in a study of blood T cell repertoires in COVID-19. The assay was immunoSEQ multiplex PCR, and TCRdb's table has in-frame clones only and misses some. The sample records approximately 110,000 clones, over 75% being singletons. Sequenced sample: peripheral blood. The receptors derive from a woman aged 45-60 years with acute or convalescent COVID-19.

This clone has just a few counts. The chain joins TRBV5-6 to TRBJ2-4; perhaps TRBD1 as D (6 bases). Germline assignment: CDR1 SGHDT and CDR2 YYEEEE. V shed 5 bases and J shed 1 base, with 16 bases lying between them. This CDR3 comprises 16 residues. The CDR3 nucleotides are TGTGCCAGCAGAGGAAACAGGGAGTGGGCCAAAAACATTCAGTACTTC. Translating gives CASRGNREWAKNIQYF.

This clone has only one observation. The chain employs TRBV3-1 (or the pseudogene TRBV3-2) and TRBJ1-1; tentative D call: TRBD1 (6 bases). The germline V gene encodes CDR1 LGHDT and CDR2 YNNKEL (reference sequence). Trimming shortened V by 4 bases and J by 0 bases, and 12 bases separated the two germline ends. The CDR3 consists of 15 residues. The CDR3 bases are TGTGCCAGCAGCCGCGGGGGGGCCATGAACACTGAAGCTTTCTTT. Amino acid sequence: CASSRGGAMNTEAFF.

The J gene is TRBJ2-1, the V gene TRBV7-3, with 7 positions matching TRBD2. The germline V gene has CDR1 SGHTA and CDR2 FQGTGA. The CDR3 length is 15 residues. With 3 bases clipped from V and 6 bases from J, the junction kept 8 bases outside the gene matches. CDR3 loop: CASSLLGGGRNEQFF. CDR3 coding DNA: TGTGCCAGCAGCTTGCTCGGCGGGGGACGCAATGAGCAGTTCTTC.

This clone was observed once. The chain uses TRBV29-1 and TRBJ2-3, with a weak D call TRBD2 (5 bases). With 8 bases removed from V and 5 bases from J, the gap between germline ends came to 14 bases. This CDR3 contains 12 residues. The germline CDR1 and CDR2 sequences are SQVTM and ANQGSEA. In DNA form, the CDR3 reads TGCAGCTCCGCGGGCACCGGAGATACGCAGTATTTT. This translates into CSSAGTGDTQYF.

A remark on this clone: Other DNA sequences within the sample encode an identical CDR3. The gene calls are TRBV5-6 and TRBJ1-4; D call uncertain. This CDR3 spans 16 amino acids. The germline CDR1 and CDR2 sequences are SGHDT and YYEEEE. Trimming stripped 0 bases from V and 0 bases from J, with 9 bases between. As DNA, the CDR3 is TGTGCCAGCAGCTTGGGGGAGCTTACAACTAATGAAAAACTGTTTTTT. It codes for CASSLGELTTNEKLFF.

CDR3 in amino acids: CASSQSYWGGRGTEAFF. The CDR3 DNA is TGTGCCAGCAGCCAATCCTATTGGGGGGGCCGGGGCACTGAAGCTTTCTTT. The chain links TRBV14 to TRBJ1-1; maybe TRBD1 (6 bases). The CDR3 has 17 residues. V was pared by 2 bases and J by 4 bases, with 20 bases between. CDR1 and CDR2 from the germline V gene are SGHDN and FVKESK.

J is TRBJ1-4 and V is TRBV29-1; D ambiguous. Germline loops: CDR1 SQVTM, CDR2 ANQGSEA. V lost 3 bases, J lost 10 bases, and 12 bases lay in between. The CDR3 spans 12 residues. CDR3 nucleotides: TGCAGCGTTGAGAATGAGGGATCAAAACTGTTTTTT. This translates into CSVENEGSKLFF.

The count of this clone is one. J is TRBJ1-2 and V is TRBV5-1; no reliable D call. The CDR3 spans 17 residues. From germline, CDR1 is SGHRS and CDR2 YFSETQ. V was pared by 0 bases and J by 0 bases, with 15 bases between. In DNA form, the CDR3 reads TGCGCCAGCAGCTTGGGACTGTCCTCCGCTGCTAACTATGGCTACACCTTC. Translating gives CASSLGLSSAANYGYTF.

The table lists this clone with a count of one. The chain recombines TRBV6-5 with TRBJ1-1, with 9 bases that match TRBD1. The CDR3 sequence is 16 residues long. Per germline, CDR1 MNHEY and CDR2 SVGAGI. V lost 2 bases, J lost 4 bases, and 8 bases stayed unmatched. The CDR3: CASSYGTGHRTTEAFF. DNA of the CDR3: TGTGCCAGCAGTTACGGGACAGGGCACCGCACCACTGAAGCTTTCTTT.

The rearrangement links TRBV9 to TRBJ2-5, with a possible D match to TRBD1 (6 bases). Trimming shortened V by 4 bases and J by 4 bases, and 17 bases separated the two germline ends. This CDR3 has 15 residues. The V gene's germline CDR1 is SGDLS and CDR2 YYNGEE. This CDR3 reads CASSPSPGAAETQYF. DNA for the CDR3: TGTGCCAGCAGCCCAAGTCCAGGGGCCGCAGAGACCCAGTACTTC.

This clone was counted only a few times. The J gene is TRBJ2-3, the V gene TRBV27, with a tentative D call TRBD2 (6 bases). The germline V gene has CDR1 MNHEY and CDR2 SMNVEV (reference sequence). Trimming removed 8 bases at V and 1 base at J, with 13 bases between. This CDR3 contains 14 residues. The DNA of the CDR3 is TGTGCCAGCCAAGAGGGACTCCGCACAGATACGCAGTATTTT. Protein: CASQEGLRTDTQYF.

The chain uses TRBV19 and TRBJ2-1; TRBD1 agrees at 7 bases. The CDR3 is made up of 16 amino acids. The junction had 15 bases not matched to a gene; V was cut back by 5 bases and J by 8 bases. Germline V gene lookup returns CDR1 LNHDA and CDR2 SQIVND (reference sequence). CDR3 in DNA: TGTGCCAGTAGTTCCCCGAGGGGGCGCATTGGGGATGAGCAGTTCTTC. Residues: CASSSPRGRIGDEQFF.

V and J are TRBV11-2 and TRBJ1-2, with 7 bases matching TRBD1. V gave up 5 bases and J gave up 0 bases; unmatched junction bases: 6. The CDR3 totals 15 residues. Germline V gene data show CDR1 as SGHAT and CDR2 as FQNNGV. The CDR3 spells CASSTWDRTNYGYTF. The CDR3 DNA reads as TGTGCCAGCAGCACCTGGGACAGAACTAACTATGGCTACACCTTC.

V usage is TRBV18 and J usage is TRBJ2-1; D gene uncertain. Trimming removed 5 bases from V and 0 bases from J, with 8 bases in between. The CDR3 extends over 14 amino acids. The germline gives CDR1 KGHSH, CDR2 LQKENI. This CDR3 is CASSFSPSYNEQFF. Here the CDR3 DNA reads TGTGCCAGCTCATTTAGCCCCTCCTACAATGAGCAGTTCTTC.

The rearrangement links TRBV30 to TRBJ2-7; weak D call: TRBD1 (6 bases). This CDR3 region has 13 residues. V gave up 1 base and J gave up 5 bases, with 12 bases separating them. From germline, CDR1 is GTSNPN and CDR2 SVGIG (reference sequence). CDR3 residues: CAWSDGGQNEQYF. Written as DNA, the CDR3 is TGTGCCTGGAGTGACGGAGGACAGAACGAGCAGTACTTC.

CDR3 loop: CASSFRGGDEQFF. Written as DNA, the CDR3 is TGTGCCAGCAGCTTTCGGGGTGGCGATGAGCAGTTCTTC. This chain connects TRBV5-4 to TRBJ2-1; weak D call: TRBD2 (5 bases). V shed 2 bases and J shed 8 bases, with 11 bases lying between them. Germline CDR1 SGHNT, CDR2 YYREEE (reference sequence). The CDR3 totals 13 residues.